These T cell receptor beta chains were read from a single sample in a study of cytotoxic CD8 clonotypes in ibrutinib-treated CLL. The method was immunoSEQ multiplex PCR; TCRdb's version includes in-frame clones alone and lacks a portion of them. This sample has 100,000 to 150,000 clones, with approximately 83% found just once. The sample here was PBMCs, taken after 24 months of ibrutinib treatment. The receptor source for this set is a human donor with chronic lymphocytic leukemia. The CDR3 runs from the conserved cysteine through the conserved F or W. Each record gives: V gene, D gene, J gene, CDR3 length, CDR3 DNA, CDR3 protein. The D gene is left open where the match is weak.

v_call: TRBV28; d_call: TRBD1; j_call: TRBJ1-5; cdr3_length: 14; cdr3_nt: TGTGCCAGCAGTTTGACAGGGAGCAATCAGCCCCAGCATTTT; cdr3_aa: CASSLTGSNQPQHF
v_call: TRBV6-6; d_call: NA; j_call: TRBJ2-7; cdr3_length: 12; cdr3_nt: TGTGCCAGCAGTCCCCTGGGGCAACAGCAGTACTTC; cdr3_aa: CASSPLGQQQYF
v_call: TRBV7-2; d_call: NA; j_call: TRBJ1-4; cdr3_length: 15; cdr3_nt: TGTGCCAGCACCCTAAACACCGGGGGCGGTGAAAAACTGTTTTTT; cdr3_aa: CASTLNTGGGEKLFF
v_call: TRBV7-3; d_call: NA; j_call: TRBJ2-5; cdr3_length: 14; cdr3_nt: TGTGCCAGCAGCTTTGGAGGGGGCTTAGAGACCCAGTACTTC; cdr3_aa: CASSFGGGLETQYF
v_call: TRBV5-1; d_call: NA; j_call: TRBJ2-7; cdr3_length: 19; cdr3_nt: TGCGCCAGCAGCTTGGAAGGGGCAGGGGGGAGCATATCCCTCTACGAGCAGTACTTC; cdr3_aa: CASSLEGAGGSISLYEQYF
v_call: TRBV7-9; d_call: TRBD1; j_call: TRBJ2-3; cdr3_length: 18; cdr3_nt: TGTGCCAGCAGCGCCCGACAGGGGATCTCCGACAGCACAGATACGCAGTATTTT; cdr3_aa: CASSARQGISDSTDTQYF
v_call: TRBV18; d_call: NA; j_call: TRBJ2-3; cdr3_length: 12; cdr3_nt: TGTGCCAGCTCTCCCTCCACAGATACGCAGTATTTT; cdr3_aa: CASSPSTDTQYF
v_call: TRBV2; d_call: TRBD2; j_call: TRBJ2-7; cdr3_length: 13; cdr3_nt: TGTGCCACCAAAACTAGCGGGGTCTCTGAGCAGTACTTC; cdr3_aa: CATKTSGVSEQYF
v_call: TRBV7-2; d_call: NA; j_call: TRBJ1-1; cdr3_length: 16; cdr3_nt: TGTGCCAGCAGCTTAGGAGGGGGGGTCCGAAGGGCTGAAGCTTTCTTT; cdr3_aa: CASSLGGGVRRAEAFF
v_call: TRBV15; d_call: NA; j_call: TRBJ2-5; cdr3_length: 14; cdr3_nt: TGTGCCACCAGCAGAGACCAGTCCCAAGAGACCCAGTACTTC; cdr3_aa: CATSRDQSQETQYF
v_call: TRBV28; d_call: NA; j_call: TRBJ2-7; cdr3_length: 14; cdr3_nt: TGTGCCAGCAGACGGGGGCAGGGGTCCTACGAGCAGTACTTC; cdr3_aa: CASRRGQGSYEQYF
v_call: TRBV5-5; d_call: NA; j_call: TRBJ1-1; cdr3_length: 13; cdr3_nt: TGTGCCAGCAGCCTGACTCCTCGTTCAGAAGCTTTCTTT; cdr3_aa: CASSLTPRSEAFF
v_call: TRBV5-7; d_call: TRBD1; j_call: TRBJ1-1; cdr3_length: 16; cdr3_nt: TGTGCCAGCAGCTTTCGCCGCGCAGGGGGGGACGATGAAGCTTTCTTT; cdr3_aa: CASSFRRAGGDDEAFF
v_call: TRBV10-3; d_call: TRBD2; j_call: TRBJ2-3; cdr3_length: 16; cdr3_nt: TGTGCCATCACTGATAAAGGTAGCGGGAGCACAGATACGCAGTATTTT; cdr3_aa: CAITDKGSGSTDTQYF
v_call: TRBV28; d_call: NA; j_call: TRBJ1-5; cdr3_length: 13; cdr3_nt: TGTGCCAGCAGTGGGAGGACCTATCAGCCCCAGCATTTT; cdr3_aa: CASSGRTYQPQHF
v_call: TRBV5-6; d_call: NA; j_call: TRBJ2-5; cdr3_length: 16; cdr3_nt: TGTGCCAGCAGCTTGAATGGACAGAGGTACCAAGAGACCCAGTACTTC; cdr3_aa: CASSLNGQRYQETQYF
v_call: TRBV19; d_call: NA; j_call: TRBJ2-1; cdr3_length: 12; cdr3_nt: TGTGCCAGTAGTACAGGGGCTAATGAGCAGTTCTTC; cdr3_aa: CASSTGANEQFF
v_call: TRBV19; d_call: NA; j_call: TRBJ1-5; cdr3_length: 15; cdr3_nt: TGTGCCAGTAGTACTTCCCCCGGGGGCAATCAGCCCCAGCATTTT; cdr3_aa: CASSTSPGGNQPQHF